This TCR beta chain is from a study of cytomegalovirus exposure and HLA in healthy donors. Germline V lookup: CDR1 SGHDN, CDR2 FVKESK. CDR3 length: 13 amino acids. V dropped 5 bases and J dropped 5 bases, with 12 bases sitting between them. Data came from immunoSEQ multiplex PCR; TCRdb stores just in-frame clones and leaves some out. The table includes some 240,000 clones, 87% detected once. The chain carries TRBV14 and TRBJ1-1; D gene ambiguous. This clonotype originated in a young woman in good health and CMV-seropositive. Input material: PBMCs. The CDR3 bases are TGTGCCAGCAGCTTTACCCCTGCGACTGAAGCTTTCTTT. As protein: CASSFTPATEAFF.